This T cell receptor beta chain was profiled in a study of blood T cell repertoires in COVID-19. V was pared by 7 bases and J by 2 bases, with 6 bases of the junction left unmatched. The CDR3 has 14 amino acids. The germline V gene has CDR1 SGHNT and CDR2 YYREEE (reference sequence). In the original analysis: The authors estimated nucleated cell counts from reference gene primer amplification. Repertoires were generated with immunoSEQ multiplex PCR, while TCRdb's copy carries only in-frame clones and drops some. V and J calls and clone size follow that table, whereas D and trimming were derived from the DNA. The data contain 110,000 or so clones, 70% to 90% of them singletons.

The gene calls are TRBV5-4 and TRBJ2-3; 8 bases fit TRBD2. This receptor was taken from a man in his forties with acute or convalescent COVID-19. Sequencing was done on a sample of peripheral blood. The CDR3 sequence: CASGQRGPTDTQYF. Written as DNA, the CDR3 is TGTGCCAGCGGCCAGCGGGGGCCCACAGATACGCAGTATTTT.